The 9 T cell receptor beta chains presented below share a single source sample, sequenced in a study of blood T cell repertoires in COVID-19. Libraries were prepared by immunoSEQ multiplex PCR; TCRdb keeps only in-frame clonotypes and omits some of them. The sample includes approximately 330,000 clones, roughly 90% of them seen just once. Sequencing used peripheral blood. These TCRs come from a woman in her forties or fifties with active or convalescent COVID-19.

The chain combines TRBV2 with TRBJ2-7, with a tentative D call TRBD1 (6 bases). CDR1 is SNHLY, CDR2 FYNNEI, per germline. Trimming took off 3 bases at V and 3 bases at J, with 18 bases between the two ends. This CDR3 has 16 residues. The CDR3 sequence is CASSDDRSGKLYEQYF. CDR3 nucleotide sequence: TGTGCCAGCAGTGACGACAGGTCAGGAAAACTCTACGAGCAGTACTTC.

V and J are TRBV9 and TRBJ1-1, with 8 bases lining up with TRBD1. CDR1 and CDR2 from the germline V gene are SGDLS and YYNGEE. CDR3 size: 15 residues. The ends lost 4 bases at V and 5 bases at J; junction bases unmatched: 10. Here the CDR3 DNA reads TGTGCCAGCAGCTCAGGACAGGGAAGGGAAACTGAAGCTTTCTTT. This translates into CASSSGQGRETEAFF.

The V and J genes are TRBV29-1 and TRBJ2-7; D might be TRBD2 (5 bases). The length of the CDR3 is 13 residues. The V end lost 1 base, the J end lost 3 bases, and 10 bases lay between the germline ends. The germline V gene encodes CDR1 SQVTM and CDR2 ANQGSEA. The CDR3 sequence: CSVEVIEGYEQYF. CDR3 DNA sequence: TGCAGCGTTGAAGTAATCGAGGGCTACGAGCAGTACTTC.

The chain joins TRBV27 to TRBJ1-1, with 9 positions matching TRBD1. Germline CDR1 MNHEY, CDR2 SMNVEV (reference sequence). The junction had 8 bases not matched to a gene; V was cut back by 6 bases and J by 6 bases. The CDR3 length is 14 residues. The CDR3 region has the DNA TGTGCCAGCAGCACGGACAGGGGTACCGCTGAAGCTTTCTTT. Protein sequence: CASSTDRGTAEAFF.

The chain recombines TRBV7-3 with TRBJ2-7, with TRBD1 as a possible D gene (6 bases). Deletions cut 5 bases from V and 0 bases from J, with 14 bases between. This CDR3 is 15 amino acids long. Germline V gene sequence: CDR1 SGHTA, CDR2 FQGTGA. The DNA for the CDR3 is TGTGCCAGCAGCCCTAGTGGGACAAGCTCCTACGAGCAGTACTTC. Translating it yields CASSPSGTSSYEQYF. The entire variable domain, with the rest obtained from reference TRBV7-3 and TRBJ2-7, is as follows: GAGVSQTPSNKVTEKGKYVELRCDPISGHTALYWYRQSLGQGPEFLIYFQGTGAADDSGLPNDRFFAVRPEGSVSTLKIQRTERGDSAVYLCASSPSGTSSYEQYFGPGTRLTVT.

The chain joins TRBV3-1 (or the pseudogene TRBV3-2) to TRBJ2-7; D might be TRBD1 (6 bases). Germline lookup yields CDR1 LGHDT and CDR2 YNNKEL (reference sequence). CDR3 length: 15 residues. V lost 4 bases and J lost 3, with 16 bases in between. For the CDR3, the DNA is TGTGCCAGCAGCCGAAGGGCAGGGGCAGACTACGAGCAGTACTTC. This gives the protein CASSRRAGADYEQYF.

J is TRBJ2-7 and V is TRBV19; 8 bases align to TRBD2. Trimming removed 7 bases from V and 4 bases from J; junction bases left unmatched: 9. From germline, CDR1 is LNHDA and CDR2 SQIVND (reference sequence). This CDR3 has 14 amino acids. The CDR3 nucleotides are TGTGCCAGTAAAAAGACTAGCGAGTCGTACGAGCAGTACTTC. It translates to CASKKTSESYEQYF. Using reference TRBV19 and TRBJ2-7 for the parts outside the CDR3, the full variable domain is DGGITQSPKYLFRKEGQNVTLSCEQNLNHDAMYWYRQDPGQGLRLIYYSQIVNDFQKGDIAEGYSVSREKKESFPLTVTSAQKNPTAFYLCASKKTSESYEQYFGPGTRLTVT.

This chain links TRBV5-4 with TRBJ1-1, with TRBD1 identical over 7 bases. V shed 4 bases and J 4 bases; nucleotides not matched to a gene: 10. This CDR3 spans 15 amino acids. Germline V lookup: CDR1 SGHNT, CDR2 YYREEE (reference sequence). CDR3 loop: CASSPRQGGGTEAFF. The CDR3 bases are TGTGCCAGCAGCCCAAGACAGGGTGGTGGCACTGAAGCTTTCTTT.

The V and J genes are TRBV5-4 and TRBJ1-1, with 8 positions matching TRBD1. The junction had 12 bases not matched to a gene; V was cut back by 4 bases and J by 10 bases. The CDR3 runs to 14 residues. Germline V gene sequence: CDR1 SGHNT, CDR2 YYREEE (reference sequence). CDR3 residues: CASSAQGAAPSAFF. The CDR3 DNA sequence: TGTGCCAGCAGCGCTCAGGGGGCCGCCCCATCAGCTTTCTTT.